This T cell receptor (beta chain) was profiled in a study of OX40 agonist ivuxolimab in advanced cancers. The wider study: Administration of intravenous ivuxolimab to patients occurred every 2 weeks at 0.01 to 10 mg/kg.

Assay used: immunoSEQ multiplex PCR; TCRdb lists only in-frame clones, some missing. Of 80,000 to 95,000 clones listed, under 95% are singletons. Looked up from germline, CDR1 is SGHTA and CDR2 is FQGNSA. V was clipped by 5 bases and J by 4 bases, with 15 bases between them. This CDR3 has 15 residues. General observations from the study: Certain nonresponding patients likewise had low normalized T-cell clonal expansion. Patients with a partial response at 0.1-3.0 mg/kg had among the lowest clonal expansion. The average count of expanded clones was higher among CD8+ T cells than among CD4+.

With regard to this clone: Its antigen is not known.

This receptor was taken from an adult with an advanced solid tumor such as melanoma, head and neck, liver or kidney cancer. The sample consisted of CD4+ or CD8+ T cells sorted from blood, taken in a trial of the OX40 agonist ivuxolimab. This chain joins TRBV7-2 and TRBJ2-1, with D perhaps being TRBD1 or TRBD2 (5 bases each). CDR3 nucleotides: TGTGCCAGCAGCCTGGGGGTAGTCCTATACAATGAGCAGTTCTTC. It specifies CASSLGVVLYNEQFF.